This entry is about one T cell receptor (beta chain). Its antigen is unknown. Sequencing used immunoSEQ v3.0 at survey level. Only in-frame clones appear in the TCRdb table, and some are missing; sequencing was by immunoSEQ multiplex PCR. This sample carries under 20,000 clones, roughly 80% of them seen once, and the ten largest clones take about 14%. The entry originates in a study of long-term antiretroviral therapy in people with HIV. Deletions cut 4 bases from V and 5 bases from J, with 11 bases between. Germline V gene data show CDR1 as SEHNR and CDR2 as FQNEAQ (reference sequence). The CDR3 has 13 amino acids. The study, taken as a whole, reports: Post-ART samples showed increased diversity that remained below transplant donor control levels.

This chain connects TRBV7-9 to TRBJ2-5; D is perhaps TRBD1 (6 bases). The sample in question was unsorted PBMCs, obtained 1.2 years before starting antiretroviral therapy. The TCR sequence derives from a young man with HIV. This chain's CDR3 is CASSSGTYETQYF. DNA for the CDR3: TGTGCCAGCAGCTCCGGGACATATGAGACCCAGTACTTC.